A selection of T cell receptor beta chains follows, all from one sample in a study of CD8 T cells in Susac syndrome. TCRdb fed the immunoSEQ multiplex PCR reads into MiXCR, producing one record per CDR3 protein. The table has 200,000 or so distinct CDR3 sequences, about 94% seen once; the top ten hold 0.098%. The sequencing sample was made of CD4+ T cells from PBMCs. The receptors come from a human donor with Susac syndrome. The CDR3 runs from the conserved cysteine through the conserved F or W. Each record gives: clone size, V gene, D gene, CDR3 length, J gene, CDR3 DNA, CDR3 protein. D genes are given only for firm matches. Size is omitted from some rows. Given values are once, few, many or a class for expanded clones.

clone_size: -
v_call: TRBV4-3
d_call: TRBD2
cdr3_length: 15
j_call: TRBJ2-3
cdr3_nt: TGCGCCAGCAGCCTTAGCGGGGGGGCCCCAGATACGCAGTATTTT
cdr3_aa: CASSLSGGAPDTQYF

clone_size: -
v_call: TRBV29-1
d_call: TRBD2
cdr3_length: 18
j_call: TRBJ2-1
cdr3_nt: TGCAGCGTTTGGCTAGCGGGGGGCCATCTGGGCTCCTACAATGAGCAGTTCTTC
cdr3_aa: CSVWLAGGHLGSYNEQFF

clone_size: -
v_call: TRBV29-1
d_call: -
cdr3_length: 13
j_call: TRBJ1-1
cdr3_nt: TGCAGCGTTGCAAAGGGGGGTGACACTGAAGCTTTCTTT
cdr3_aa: CSVAKGGDTEAFF

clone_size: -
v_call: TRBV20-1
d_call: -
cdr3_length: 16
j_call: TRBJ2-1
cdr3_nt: TGCAGTGCTAGATCCCCGAGAGGGGGGGCCGGTGGTGAGCAGTTCTTC
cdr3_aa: CSARSPRGGAGGEQFF

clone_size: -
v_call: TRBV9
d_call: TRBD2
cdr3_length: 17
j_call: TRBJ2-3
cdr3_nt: TGTGCCAGCAGCATATCCGGGACTAGCGGTTACACAGATACGCAGTATTTT
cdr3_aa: CASSISGTSGYTDTQYF

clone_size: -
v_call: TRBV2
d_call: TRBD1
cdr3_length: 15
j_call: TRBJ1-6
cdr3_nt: TGTGCCAGCAGTGAACCGGGGACAGTTAATTCACCCCTCCACTTT
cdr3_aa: CASSEPGTVNSPLHF

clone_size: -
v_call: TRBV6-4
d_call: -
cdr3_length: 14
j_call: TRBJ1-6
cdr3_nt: TGTGCCAGCTTCAGGGGCGATTATAATTCACCCCTCCACTTT
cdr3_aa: CASFRGDYNSPLHF

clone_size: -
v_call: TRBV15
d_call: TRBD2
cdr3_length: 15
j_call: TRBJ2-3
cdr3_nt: TGTGCCACCAGCACAACTAGCGGGGGGAAGGATACGCAGTATTTT
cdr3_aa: CATSTTSGGKDTQYF

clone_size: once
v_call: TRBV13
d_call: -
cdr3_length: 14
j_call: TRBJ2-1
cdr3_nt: TGTGCCAGTTCACCGGCGCGGGGTATGGGTGAGCAGTTCTTC
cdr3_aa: CASSPARGMGEQFF

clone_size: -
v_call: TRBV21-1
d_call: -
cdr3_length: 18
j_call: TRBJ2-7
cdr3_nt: TGTGCCAGCAGCAAAGCGGGCCTAACAGAACCGAGCTCCTACGAGCAGTACTTC
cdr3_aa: CASSKAGLTEPSSYEQYF

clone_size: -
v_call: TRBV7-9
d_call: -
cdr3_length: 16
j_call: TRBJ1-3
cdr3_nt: TGTGCCAGCAGCTTAGATGGGAGACAGCCTGGAAACACCATATATTTT
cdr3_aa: CASSLDGRQPGNTIYF

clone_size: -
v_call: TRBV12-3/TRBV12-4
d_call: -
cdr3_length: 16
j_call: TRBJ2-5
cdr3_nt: TGTGCCAGCAGTCCTCGCCGAGGGGGGGCCCGAGAGACCCAGTACTTC
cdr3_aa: CASSPRRGGARETQYF

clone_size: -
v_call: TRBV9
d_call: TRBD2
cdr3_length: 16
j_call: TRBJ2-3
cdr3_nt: TGTGCCAGCAGCGTAGCGGGAGGGAGGGGCGCAGATACGCAGTATTTT
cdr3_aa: CASSVAGGRGADTQYF

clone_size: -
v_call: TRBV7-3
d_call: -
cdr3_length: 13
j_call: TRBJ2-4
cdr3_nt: TGTGCCAGCAGCAAACCGGGAATAAACATTCAGTACTTC
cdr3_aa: CASSKPGINIQYF

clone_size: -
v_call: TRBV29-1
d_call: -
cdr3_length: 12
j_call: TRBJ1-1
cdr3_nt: TGCAGCGTTAATGGGGCGAACACTGAAGCTTTCTTT
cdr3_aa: CSVNGANTEAFF

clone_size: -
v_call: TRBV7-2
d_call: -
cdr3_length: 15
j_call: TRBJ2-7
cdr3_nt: TGTGCCAGCAGCCCCGGGGGCCAGGGACGGTACGAGCAGTACTTC
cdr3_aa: CASSPGGQGRYEQYF

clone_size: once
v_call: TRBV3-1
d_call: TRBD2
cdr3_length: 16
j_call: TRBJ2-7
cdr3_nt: TGTGCCAGCAGTCGGACTAGCGGGGGGATCTCCTACGAGCAGTACTTC
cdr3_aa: CASSRTSGGISYEQYF

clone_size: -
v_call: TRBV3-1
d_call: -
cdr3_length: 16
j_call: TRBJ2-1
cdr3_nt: TGTGCCAGCAGCCAAGGTGTAGCCTCGGATGGCAATGAGCAGTTCTTC
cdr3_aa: CASSQGVASDGNEQFF

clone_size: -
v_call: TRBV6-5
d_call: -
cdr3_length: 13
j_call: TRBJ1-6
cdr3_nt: TGTGCCAGCAGTTACGGGCCGACCGGGACCCTCCACTTT
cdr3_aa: CASSYGPTGTLHF

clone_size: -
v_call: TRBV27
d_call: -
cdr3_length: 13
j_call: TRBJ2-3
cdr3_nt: TGTGCCAGCACCTCGGACCCGGCAGATACGCAGTATTTT
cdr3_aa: CASTSDPADTQYF

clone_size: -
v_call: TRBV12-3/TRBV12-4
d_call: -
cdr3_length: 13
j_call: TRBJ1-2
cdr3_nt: TGTGCCAGCAGTTTAGCAGGGGCGGGGGGCTACACCTTC
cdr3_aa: CASSLAGAGGYTF

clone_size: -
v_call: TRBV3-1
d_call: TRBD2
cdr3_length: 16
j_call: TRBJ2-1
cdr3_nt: TGTGCCAGCAGCCTCCTAGCGGGGCTAGCTAACAATGAGCAGTTCTTC
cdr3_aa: CASSLLAGLANNEQFF

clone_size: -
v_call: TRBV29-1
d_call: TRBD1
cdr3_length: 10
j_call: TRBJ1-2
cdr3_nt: TGCAGCACCGGGACAGGGGGCTACACCTTC
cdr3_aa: CSTGTGGYTF

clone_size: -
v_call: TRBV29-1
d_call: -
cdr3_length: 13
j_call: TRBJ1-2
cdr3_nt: TGCAGCGTTGACGGGGAATCTGGCTATGGCTACACCTTC
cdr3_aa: CSVDGESGYGYTF

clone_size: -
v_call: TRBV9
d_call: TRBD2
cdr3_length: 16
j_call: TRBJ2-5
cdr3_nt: TGTGCCAGCAGCGTAGGAGGTAGCGGGACCCAAGAGACCCAGTACTTC
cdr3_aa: CASSVGGSGTQETQYF

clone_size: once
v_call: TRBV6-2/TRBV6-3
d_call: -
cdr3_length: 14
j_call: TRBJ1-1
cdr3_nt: TGTGCCAGCAGGAAGGGGGGGATGAACACTGAAGCTTTCTTT
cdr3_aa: CASRKGGMNTEAFF

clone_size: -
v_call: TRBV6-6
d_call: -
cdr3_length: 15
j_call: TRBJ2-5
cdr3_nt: TGTGCCAGCAGTTACAGGCAGCCCTCCCAAGAGACCCAGTACTTC
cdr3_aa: CASSYRQPSQETQYF

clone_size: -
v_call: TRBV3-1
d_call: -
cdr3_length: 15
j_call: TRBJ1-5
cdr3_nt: TGTGCCAGCAGCAAAGCAGGGACACATGAACACCCCCAGCATTTT
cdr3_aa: CASSKAGTHEHPQHF

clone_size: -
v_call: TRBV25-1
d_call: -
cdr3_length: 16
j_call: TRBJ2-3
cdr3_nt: TGTGCCAGCAGTGAATCGGGCGGGGCCCGCACAGATACGCAGTATTTT
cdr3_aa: CASSESGGARTDTQYF

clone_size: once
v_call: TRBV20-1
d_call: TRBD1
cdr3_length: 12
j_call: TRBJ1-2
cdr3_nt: TGCAGTGTTACACAGGGGAACTATGGCTACACCTTC
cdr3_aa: CSVTQGNYGYTF

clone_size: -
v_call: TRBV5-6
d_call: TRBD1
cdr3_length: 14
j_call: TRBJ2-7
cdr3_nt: TGTGCCAGCAGCCGCGGACAGGGTTGGGGCGAGCAGTACTTC
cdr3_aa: CASSRGQGWGEQYF

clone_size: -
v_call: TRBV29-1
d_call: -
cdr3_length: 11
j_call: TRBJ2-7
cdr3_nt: TGCAGCGTTCGTATCACCTACGAGCAGTACTTC
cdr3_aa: CSVRITYEQYF

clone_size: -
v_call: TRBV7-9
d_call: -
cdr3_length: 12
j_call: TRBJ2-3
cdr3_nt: TGTGCCAGGGCACAGGGTCCTTATACGCAGTATTTT
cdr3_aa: CARAQGPYTQYF

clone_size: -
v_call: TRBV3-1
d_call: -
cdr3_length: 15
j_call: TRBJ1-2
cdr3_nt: TGTGCCAGCAGCCAAGGAACAGGTTCTCACTATGGCTACACCTTC
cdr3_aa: CASSQGTGSHYGYTF

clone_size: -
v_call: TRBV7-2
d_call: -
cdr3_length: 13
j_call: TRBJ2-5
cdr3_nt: TGTGCCAGCAGCTTTGGCCTTGTAGGGACCCAGTACTTC
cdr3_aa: CASSFGLVGTQYF

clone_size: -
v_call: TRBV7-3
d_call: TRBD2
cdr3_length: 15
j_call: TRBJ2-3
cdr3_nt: TGTGCCAGCAGCCCCAGCGGGGGGGCATCAGATACGCAGTATTTT
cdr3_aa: CASSPSGGASDTQYF

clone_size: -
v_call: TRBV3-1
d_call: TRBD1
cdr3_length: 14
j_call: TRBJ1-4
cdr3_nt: TGTGCCAGCAGCCATGGACAGGGGAATGAAAAACTGTTTTTT
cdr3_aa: CASSHGQGNEKLFF